The clone carrying this T cell receptor beta chain has just one count. Participant age was roughly 18 to 90 years, and participants resided in 24 US areas. Grouping used clinical history reported by participants in a survey and questionnaire. Within 2 weeks of study entry, exposed participants had contacted a PCR-confirmed or clinician-diagnosed COVID-19 case. With 0 bases removed from V and 6 bases from J, the gap between germline ends came to 14 bases. The CDR3 covers 15 residues. Per germline, CDR1 SGHDN and CDR2 FVKESK. The data are from a study of blood T cell repertoires in COVID-19. Original processing notes: Amplification from reference gene primers served as the basis for estimated nucleated cell counts. Produced via immunoSEQ multiplex PCR; TCRdb's table is partial and in-frame only. The DNA was the basis for D and trimming; V, J and clone size are from that table. Altogether about 350,000 clones are present, more than 70% being singletons, with the ten largest covering over 0.9%.

The chain carries TRBV14 and TRBJ1-1, with D possibly matching TRBD1 (6 bases). Material: PBMCs or T cells enriched from blood (not recorded which). This clonotype was sampled from a woman aged 25 to 45 who had been exposed to COVID-19. The CDR3 sequence: CASSQDPQGWAEAFF. In DNA, the CDR3 is TGTGCCAGCAGCCAAGATCCGCAGGGGTGGGCTGAAGCTTTCTTT.